These 20 T cell receptor beta chains share one sample of origin, sequenced in a study of Siglec-9 on CD8 T cells in melanoma. Clones were read by immunoSEQ multiplex PCR, and TCRdb kept only the in-frame ones, dropping some. Among approximately 39,000 clones listed, more than 65% were seen once. Sample: Siglec-9- CD8+ T cells sorted from blood. The origin of the receptors is a human donor in good health.

The chain uses TRBV7-2 and TRBJ2-1, with D perhaps TRBD1 (6 bases). CDR1 and CDR2 from the germline V gene are SGHTA and FQGNSA. The CDR3 spans 11 residues. V was trimmed by 7 bases and J by 6 bases, leaving 7 bases between them. CDR3 region: CASKDSNEQFF. The CDR3 region has the DNA TGTGCCAGCAAGGACAGCAATGAGCAGTTCTTC.

This clone was observed a handful of times. V gene TRBV30 combines with J gene TRBJ1-1, with D perhaps TRBD1 (5 bases). Germline loops: CDR1 GTSNPN, CDR2 SVGIG (reference sequence). V dropped 1 base and J dropped 1 base, with 13 bases sitting between them. This CDR3 is built from 15 residues. In DNA form, the CDR3 reads TGTGCCTGGAGTGATACCTGGGGGGAGAACACTGAAGCTTTCTTT. This translates into CAWSDTWGENTEAFF. Full variable domain (outside the CDR3, taken from reference TRBV30 and TRBJ1-1): SQTIHQWPATLVQPVGSPLSLECTVEGTSNPNLYWYRQAAGRGLQLLFYSVGIGQISSEVPQNLSASRPQDRQFILSSKKLLLSDSGFYLCAWSDTWGENTEAFFGQGTRLTVV.

This chain links TRBV19 with TRBJ2-7, with 8 positions matching TRBD2. This CDR3 contains 14 residues. CDR1 and CDR2 (germline): LNHDA, SQIVND (reference sequence). Trimming cost V 6 bases and J 4 bases; bases outside gene matches: 8. CDR3 amino acids: CASSFSRGRYEQYF. For the CDR3, the DNA is TGTGCCAGTAGCTTTTCCCGCGGGAGGTACGAGCAGTACTTC.

This chain uses TRBV27 with TRBJ2-7; TRBD1 or TRBD2 may be the D gene (5 bases each). The CDR3 totals 11 residues. CDR1 and CDR2 (germline): MNHEY, SMNVEV (reference sequence). Trimming cost V 6 bases and J 4 bases, with 7 bases left between them. The chain's CDR3 is CASSWGYEQYF. CDR3 nucleotide sequence: TGTGCCAGCAGCTGGGGGTACGAGCAGTACTTC.

The V and J genes are TRBV27 and TRBJ1-6; D might be TRBD1 (6 bases). Deletions cut 5 bases from V and 6 bases from J, with 14 bases between. CDR3 length: 15 amino acids. Germline V gives CDR1 MNHEY, CDR2 SMNVEV (reference sequence). This CDR3 is CASSPSAQGNSPLHF. As DNA, the CDR3 is TGTGCCAGCAGTCCCTCGGCACAGGGTAATTCACCCCTCCACTTT.

The rearrangement links TRBV30 to TRBJ2-7; D is perhaps TRBD1 or TRBD2 (5 bases each). Trimming removed 5 bases from V and 0 bases from J, with 5 bases in between. The germline V gene has CDR1 GTSNPN and CDR2 SVGIG (reference sequence). The CDR3 extends over 11 amino acids. In nucleotides, the CDR3 is TGTGCCTGGGGGACCTCCTACGAGCAGTACTTC. Its translation: CAWGTSYEQYF.

This chain connects TRBV7-9 to TRBJ2-7; D uncertain. Trimming removed 5 bases from V and 5 bases from J, with 10 bases in between. This CDR3 is 12 amino acids long. Per the germline V gene, CDR1 is SEHNR and CDR2 is FQNEAQ (reference sequence). CDR3 residues: CASSLGRNEQYF. CDR3 in DNA: TGTGCCAGCAGCCTAGGACGTAACGAGCAGTACTTC.

This clone was observed a handful of times. V gene TRBV28 combines with J gene TRBJ1-1; 10 nucleotides agree with TRBD1. Trimming cost V 2 bases and J 5 bases; bases outside gene matches: 5. The CDR3 extends over 15 amino acids. Germline V gene data show CDR1 as MDHEN and CDR2 as SYDVKM. The CDR3 DNA sequence: TGTGCCAGCAGTTTACCCGGGACAGGGGTTACTGAAGCTTTCTTT. This translates into CASSLPGTGVTEAFF.

This rearrangement joins TRBV9 to TRBJ2-1, with 7 positions matching TRBD2. This CDR3 is 15 amino acids long. With 3 bases clipped from V and 5 bases from J, the junction kept 8 bases outside the gene matches. From germline, CDR1 is SGDLS and CDR2 YYNGEE. CDR3 in DNA: TGTGCCAGCAGCGCTAGGACTAGAGGGAACAATGAGCAGTTCTTC. Its protein is CASSARTRGNNEQFF.

This sequence joins TRBV6-6 and TRBJ2-5; D ambiguous. The CDR3 has 13 amino acids. V lost 0 bases and J 5 bases, leaving 7 bases between the germline ends. CDR1 is MNHNY, CDR2 SVGAGI, per germline (reference sequence). CDR3 bases: TGTGCCAGCAGTTACTCCCAGATCGAGACCCAGTACTTC. Translating gives CASSYSQIETQYF.

The rearrangement uses TRBV6-1 and TRBJ2-3; TRBD2 agrees at 8 bases. The CDR3 runs to 14 residues. Germline lookup yields CDR1 MNHNS and CDR2 SASEGT. V was clipped by 7 bases and J by 4 bases; unmatched bases: 7. CDR3: CASMRGTSADTQYF. The CDR3 DNA is TGTGCCAGCATGAGGGGGACTAGTGCAGATACGCAGTATTTT.

With regard to this clone: The same CDR3 is also encoded by other DNA sequences in this sample. This chain joins TRBV7-9 and TRBJ2-7, with TRBD1 identical over 9 bases. The germline gives CDR1 SEHNR, CDR2 FQNEAQ (reference sequence). The J segment lost 4 bases and the V segment lost 5 bases, leaving 6 bases of the junction unmatched. This CDR3 has 14 amino acids. The CDR3 reads CASSPRDRAYEQYF. Here the CDR3 DNA reads TGTGCCAGCAGCCCGAGGGACAGGGCTTACGAGCAGTACTTC.

This clone was seen a single time. This CDR3 reads CASSEETSGSYEQYF. The DNA of the CDR3 is TGTGCCAGCAGTGAAGAGACTAGCGGGAGCTACGAGCAGTACTTC. The chain has TRBV2 and TRBJ2-7, with 12 bases lining up with TRBD2. CDR3 length equals 15 residues. Germline assignment: CDR1 SNHLY and CDR2 FYNNEI. With 1 base clipped from V and 3 bases from J, the junction kept 1 base outside the gene matches.

CDR3 nucleotides: TGTGCCAGCAAACCCGCGGCCTTGGTGACCGGGGAGCTGTTTTTT. It codes for CASKPAALVTGELFF. The chain links TRBV28 to TRBJ2-2; D gene unclear. V gave up 7 bases and J gave up 5 bases, with 17 bases separating them. The CDR3 is 15 amino acids. Germline lookup yields CDR1 MDHEN and CDR2 SYDVKM.

With regard to this clone: The junction departs from germline at one end; a sequencing error may be responsible. This chain connects TRBV9 to TRBJ2-3; 7 bases agree with TRBD2. This CDR3 is 14 amino acids long. The germline V gene encodes CDR1 SGDLS and CDR2 YYNGEE. For the CDR3, the DNA is TGTGCCAGCAGCGGGAGACTTATATCTAGCGGAGCCCATTTT. Protein: CASSGRLISSGAHF.

The rearrangement uses TRBV7-3 and TRBJ2-1, with 11 bases matching TRBD2. Germline CDR1 SGHTA, CDR2 FQGTGA. The CDR3 covers 15 residues. The V gene end was trimmed by 3 bases and the J gene end by 5 bases; junction bases not matched to a gene: 3. The CDR3 region is CASSFSGGADNEQFF. CDR3 coding DNA: TGTGCCAGCAGCTTTAGCGGGGGGGCCGACAATGAGCAGTTCTTC.

On this clone: Distinct nucleotide sequences in the sample also encode this CDR3. The chain joins TRBV27 to TRBJ2-1; TRBD2 might be the D (6 bases). The CDR3 contains 15 residues. CDR1 and CDR2 from the germline V gene are MNHEY and SMNVEV (reference sequence). The germline V and J ends were trimmed by 4 bases and 4 bases, with 14 bases remaining between them. The CDR3 loop reads CASSSRDSSYNEQFF. DNA of the CDR3: TGTGCCAGCAGTTCCCGGGACTCATCGTACAATGAGCAGTTCTTC.

CDR3 sequence: CASSLMEYYGYTF. CDR3 DNA: TGTGCCAGCAGCTTAATGGAGTATTATGGCTACACCTTC. The chain carries TRBV7-9 and TRBJ1-2; no definite D call. V lost 2 bases and J lost 5, with 9 bases in between. The CDR3 contains 13 residues. Germline-derived CDR1 and CDR2 are SEHNR and FQNEAQ (reference sequence).

The rearrangement joins TRBV28 to TRBJ2-2; 16 bases agree with TRBD2. This CDR3 comprises 18 residues. The J segment lost 4 bases and the V segment lost 6 bases, leaving 8 bases of the junction unmatched. Germline V lookup: CDR1 MDHEN, CDR2 SYDVKM. The CDR3 sequence: CASRGLAGGGSPTGELFF. The CDR3 DNA follows: TGTGCCAGCAGGGGACTAGCGGGAGGGGGTTCTCCCACCGGGGAGCTGTTTTTT. The full variable domain, completed using reference TRBV28 and TRBJ2-2, is DVKVTQSSRYLVKRTGEKVFLECVQDMDHENMFWYRQDPGLGLRLIYFSYDVKMKEKGDIPEGYSVSREKKERFSLILESASTNQTSMYLCASRGLAGGGSPTGELFFGEGSRLTVL.

The chain uses TRBV4-2 and TRBJ2-1; TRBD2 aligns across 12 bases. This CDR3 has 18 amino acids. Losses at the gene ends were 0 bases for V and 4 bases for J; bases not matched to a gene: 7. Looked up from germline, CDR1 is LGHNA and CDR2 is YNFKEQ. The CDR3 nucleotides are TGTGCCAGCAGCCAAGATCTCAGGGGACTAGCGGGTTACAATGAGCAGTTCTTC. Protein: CASSQDLRGLAGYNEQFF.